The clone carrying this T cell receptor (beta chain) showed up just a few times. This may arise from a read error, as a much more abundant clone is one base away. Time point of the sample: newly diagnosed GD, antithyroid drugs for less than 3 months. PBMCs provided the RNA from which the TCR library was made. With iRepertoire HTBI primers and Arm-PCR of CDR3 regions, TCR beta libraries were built. TCRdb re-called the multiplex PCR reads with MiXCR, one entry per CDR3 protein. The sample includes about 420,000 distinct CDR3 sequences, 16% seen only once; the top ten take about a quarter. This CDR3 has 15 amino acids. After removal of 7 bases from V and 11 bases from J, the junction contained 19 bases not matched to a gene. The V gene's germline CDR1 is SGHRS and CDR2 YFSETQ. The sample originates from a study of regulatory T cells in long-lasting Graves disease. A further study also used this sample, focusing on T cells in Graves' hyperthyroidism and ophthalmopathy.

The chain uses TRBV5-1 and TRBJ2-5; TRBD2 aligns across 8 bases. The source of this sequence is a young woman with Graves disease. Sample: peripheral blood mononuclear cells (PBMCs), taken at new diagnosis, from a patient treated with antithyroid drugs. CDR3 sequence (DNA): TGCGCCAGCGCCTACTCCGGGAGGGCCTACAATGAGCAGTACTTC. It codes for CASAYSGRAYNEQYF.